The 27 T cell receptor beta chains in this list originate from one sample, sequenced in a study of brain T cells in children with intractable seizures. Sequencing was performed with immunoSEQ multiplex PCR; in TCRdb, only in-frame clones are kept and a portion is missing. The sample includes roughly 64,000 clones, about 96% seen only once; the top ten take approximately 0.37%. Sequencing was performed on peripheral blood, taken at surgery. These receptors came from a boy under three years old with focal cortical dysplasia and intractable seizures.

This chain uses TRBV19 with TRBJ2-5; possibly TRBD2 for D (5 bases). This CDR3 comprises 13 residues. Germline V CDR1 and CDR2: LNHDA, SQIVND (reference sequence). V was shortened by 3 bases and J by 5 bases, with 10 bases between the two germline ends. CDR3 protein: CASSIRPGETQYF. In DNA, the CDR3 is TGTGCCAGTAGTATTAGACCGGGGGAGACCCAGTACTTC.

This clone was detected a few times. The chain uses TRBV2 and TRBJ1-1; unclear D gene. Germline V gene sequence: CDR1 SNHLY, CDR2 FYNNEI. The CDR3 contains 12 residues. V dropped 4 bases and J dropped 6 bases, with 9 bases sitting between them. The CDR3 region has the DNA TGTGCCAGCAGTGCTGGGTGGTCTGAAGCTTTCTTT. Residues: CASSAGWSEAFF.

The rearrangement links TRBV6-4 to TRBJ1-6; no reliable D call. Germline V CDR1 and CDR2: MRHNA, SNTAGT. There are 13 residues in the CDR3. V was pared by 4 bases and J by 7 bases, with 8 bases between. CDR3 protein: CASSAGKNSPLHF. The CDR3 DNA reads TGTGCCAGCAGTGCCGGGAAAAATTCACCCCTCCACTTT.

The chain is built from TRBV6-5 and TRBJ2-5, with 8 bases aligning to TRBD2. Unmatched junction bases numbered 3, after V lost 6 bases and J lost 3 bases. The CDR3 totals 13 residues. The germline CDR1 and CDR2 sequences are MNHEY and SVGAGI. The CDR3 sequence is CASRFGGEETQYF. DNA for the CDR3: TGTGCCAGCAGGTTCGGGGGGGAAGAGACCCAGTACTTC.

The chain recombines TRBV5-4 with TRBJ2-7, with a possible D match to TRBD2 (5 bases). This CDR3 has 13 residues. Germline CDR1 is SGHNT and CDR2 is YYREEE (reference sequence). CDR3 protein: CAGRLAGSYEQYF. CDR3 nucleotides: TGTGCAGGGCGCCTAGCCGGGTCCTACGAGCAGTACTTC.

The table lists this clone with a count of one. The chain combines TRBV19 with TRBJ2-6; TRBD1 aligns across 11 bases. The germline V gene encodes CDR1 LNHDA and CDR2 SQIVND (reference sequence). The CDR3 contains 17 residues. V was pared by 8 bases and J by 1 base, with 7 bases of the junction left unmatched. The CDR3 DNA reads as TGTGCCAGTGTCGGTTGGGACAGGGGGTCTGGGGCCAACGTCCTGACTTTC. This gives the protein CASVGWDRGSGANVLTF.

The chain has TRBV5-6 and TRBJ2-1, with TRBD2 identical over 10 bases. Germline V lookup: CDR1 SGHDT, CDR2 YYEEEE. This CDR3 region has 17 residues. V dropped 4 bases and J dropped 4; count of bases not matched to a gene: 11. The CDR3 loop reads CASSPGLAANKYNEQFF. The CDR3 DNA sequence: TGTGCCAGCAGCCCCGGACTAGCGGCAAACAAATACAATGAGCAGTTCTTC.

This rearrangement joins TRBV29-1 to TRBJ1-2, with D unclear. This CDR3 contains 12 residues. The germline CDR1 and CDR2 sequences are SQVTM and ANQGSEA. V shed 3 bases and J shed 4 bases, with 9 bases lying between them. In DNA, the CDR3 is TGCAGCGTTGAGGGAGAATCCTATGGCTACACCTTC. It translates to CSVEGESYGYTF.

This clone appeared once. The rearrangement joins TRBV27 to TRBJ2-5, with TRBD1 matching 11 bases. This CDR3 is 16 amino acids long. J gave up 2 bases and V 1 base, and 3 bases lay outside the gene matches. Germline CDR1 MNHEY, CDR2 SMNVEV (reference sequence). CDR3 in amino acids: CASSLWTGGGQETQYF. In nucleotides, the CDR3 is TGTGCCAGCAGTTTATGGACAGGGGGCGGACAAGAGACCCAGTACTTC.

The CDR3 region is CASSPRARYTEAFF. CDR3 nucleotides: TGTGCCAGCAGTCCCCGAGCCCGTTACACTGAAGCTTTCTTT. The genes are TRBV27 and TRBJ1-1, with no clear D. The CDR3 runs 14 residues. Germline values: CDR1 MNHEY, CDR2 SMNVEV (reference sequence). Deletions cut 5 bases from V and 3 bases from J, with 13 bases between.

V usage is TRBV7-2 and J usage is TRBJ2-1; D might be TRBD2 (5 bases). V was clipped by 3 bases and J by 1 base, with 10 bases between them. Germline V CDR1 and CDR2: SGHTA, FQGNSA. The CDR3 totals 15 residues. CDR3 amino acids: CASSLVVASYNEQFF. CDR3 nucleotides: TGTGCCAGCAGCTTGGTGGTAGCGTCCTACAATGAGCAGTTCTTC.

The genes are TRBV9 and TRBJ2-3, with 13 bases matching TRBD2. CDR3 length: 17 amino acids. The germline V gene encodes CDR1 SGDLS and CDR2 YYNGEE. Trimming removed 3 bases from V and 3 bases from J; junction bases left unmatched: 7. The CDR3 bases are TGTGCCAGCAGCGAGACCGTACTAGCGGGGGGGACAGATACGCAGTATTTT. Protein: CASSETVLAGGTDTQYF.

V and J are TRBV27 and TRBJ2-5, with D possibly called TRBD1 or TRBD2 (5 bases each). This CDR3 has 20 residues. Germline V gene lookup returns CDR1 MNHEY and CDR2 SMNVEV (reference sequence). Trimming left V 4 bases short and J 5 bases short, with 32 bases between. CDR3: CASSSRSLFWGTKKIETQYF. Written as DNA, the CDR3 is TGTGCCAGCAGTTCTAGAAGTTTATTCTGGGGGACCAAGAAGATTGAGACCCAGTACTTC.

The chain's CDR3 is CASNSGQGSYEQYF. CDR3 coding DNA: TGCGCCAGCAATTCTGGACAGGGGTCCTACGAGCAGTACTTC. The chain carries TRBV5-1 and TRBJ2-7; 9 bases fit TRBD1. J gave up 1 base and V 6 bases, and 5 bases lay outside the gene matches. This CDR3 has 14 residues. The V gene's germline CDR1 is SGHRS and CDR2 YFSETQ.

The V call is TRBV11-2, the J call TRBJ2-1; tentative D call: TRBD2 (5 bases). Germline lookup yields CDR1 SGHAT and CDR2 FQNNGV. With 5 bases removed from V and 6 bases from J, the gap between germline ends came to 11 bases. The CDR3 contains 13 residues. The CDR3 bases are TGTGCCAGCAGCCCTCGGGGAACCAATGAGCAGTTCTTC. Translated: CASSPRGTNEQFF.

The chain links TRBV7-2 to TRBJ2-7; 8 bases align to TRBD1. Losses at the gene ends were 2 bases for V and 0 bases for J; bases not matched to a gene: 0. There are 14 residues in the CDR3. Germline V gene data show CDR1 as SGHTA and CDR2 as FQGNSA. The CDR3 bases are TGTGCCAGCAGCTTACAGGGGGCCTCCTACGAGCAGTACTTC. Its translation is CASSLQGASYEQYF. Complete variable domain (other parts from reference TRBV7-2 and TRBJ2-7): GAGVSQSPSNKVTEKGKDVELRCDPISGHTALYWYRQSLGQGLEFLIYFQGNSAPDKSGLPSDRFSAERTGGSVSTLTIQRTQQEDSAVYLCASSLQGASYEQYFGPGTRLTVT.

This sequence joins TRBV2 and TRBJ1-3; D is possibly TRBD1 (6 bases). The CDR3 is 16 residues long. From germline, CDR1 is SNHLY and CDR2 FYNNEI. Trimming cost V 4 bases and J 0 bases, with 13 bases left between them. This chain's CDR3 is CASSGQGKSSGNTIYF. CDR3 sequence (DNA): TGTGCCAGCAGTGGGCAGGGGAAGAGCTCTGGAAACACCATATATTTT. Combining the CDR3 with reference TRBV2 and TRBJ1-3 gives the whole variable domain EPEVTQTPSHQVTQMGQEVILRCVPISNHLYFYWYRQILGQKVEFLVSFYNNEISEKSEIFDDQFSVERPDGSNFTLKIRSTKLEDSAMYFCASSGQGKSSGNTIYFGEGSWLTVV.

V gene TRBV11-2 combines with J gene TRBJ2-5; no clear D. V lost 5 bases and J 1 base, leaving 8 bases between the germline ends. The CDR3 runs 13 residues. Germline CDR1 reads SGHAT; CDR2 reads FQNNGV. The CDR3 DNA reads TGTGCCAGCAGCATCGGACCCCAAGAGACCCAGTACTTC. It yields the protein CASSIGPQETQYF.

This sequence joins TRBV5-1 and TRBJ2-5; TRBD2 might be the D (6 bases). The CDR3 loop spans 15 amino acids. V was pared by 1 base and J by 0 bases, with 10 bases between. CDR1 and CDR2 from the germline V gene are SGHRS and YFSETQ. The CDR3 is CASSLPAGNQETQYF. The CDR3 region has the DNA TGCGCCAGCAGCTTGCCGGCGGGGAACCAAGAGACCCAGTACTTC.

The chain couples TRBV7-2 to TRBJ2-2; D possibly corresponds to TRBD2 (5 bases). V was pared by 1 base and J by 2 bases, with 14 bases between. This CDR3 region has 17 residues. Germline lookup yields CDR1 SGHTA and CDR2 FQGNSA. The CDR3 protein is CASSLVPYGINTGELFF. CDR3 coding DNA: TGTGCCAGCAGCTTAGTCCCGTACGGGATTAACACCGGGGAGCTGTTTTTT.

The J gene is TRBJ2-7, the V gene TRBV27; 9 bases are a match to TRBD1. The CDR3 length is 14 residues. Per germline, CDR1 MNHEY and CDR2 SMNVEV (reference sequence). With V trimmed by 5 bases and J by 2 bases, 4 bases remained unmatched. This CDR3 reads CASSQQGAAYEQYF. The CDR3 nucleotides read TGTGCCAGCAGTCAACAGGGGGCAGCCTACGAGCAGTACTTC.

The V and J genes are TRBV5-1 and TRBJ1-1; 12 bases map to TRBD1. V shed 4 bases and J 4 bases; nucleotides not matched to a gene: 23. Germline lookup yields CDR1 SGHRS and CDR2 YFSETQ. The CDR3 spans 21 residues. DNA for the CDR3: TGCGCCAGCAGCCACGTAGACGTACACCGGGACAGGGGGCGCAGAGCCACTGAAGCTTTCTTT. Its protein product is CASSHVDVHRDRGRRATEAFF.

The J gene is TRBJ2-7, the V gene TRBV5-1; 9 nucleotides agree with TRBD1. The CDR3 is made up of 14 amino acids. Trimming cost V 0 bases and J 10 bases; bases outside gene matches: 8. Looked up from germline, CDR1 is SGHRS and CDR2 is YFSETQ. DNA for the CDR3: TGCGCCAGCAGCTTGGCGGGGACAGGGAGCCCTCAGTACTTC. As protein: CASSLAGTGSPQYF.

The CDR3 region is CASSLGSADTDTQYF. DNA for the CDR3: TGTGCCAGCAGCTTAGGGTCAGCAGACACAGATACGCAGTATTTT. The chain carries TRBV7-2 and TRBJ2-3; D is uncertain. The V end was cut by 1 base, the J end by 2 bases, with 10 bases between. The length of the CDR3 is 15 residues. Germline CDR1 is SGHTA and CDR2 is FQGNSA.

V usage is TRBV5-4 and J usage is TRBJ2-1; D perhaps matches TRBD1 (5 bases). V was pared by 3 bases and J by 3 bases, with 10 bases between. There are 14 residues in the CDR3. Germline CDR1 SGHNT, CDR2 YYREEE (reference sequence). In nucleotides, the CDR3 is TGTGCCAGCAGCTCAGGGCTTGGCTACAATGAGCAGTTCTTC. This codes for CASSSGLGYNEQFF.

The gene calls are TRBV19 and TRBJ2-7, with TRBD2 identical over 7 bases. The germline CDR1 and CDR2 sequences are LNHDA and SQIVND (reference sequence). The V and J ends lost 6 bases and 2 bases, in that order; junction bases with no gene match: 4. This CDR3 contains 13 residues. DNA of the CDR3: TGTGCCAGTAGCCCAGCGGGGCCCTACGAGCAGTACTTC. Translation: CASSPAGPYEQYF.

The V call is TRBV19, the J call TRBJ1-5, with 11 bases identical to TRBD1. Germline CDR1 LNHDA, CDR2 SQIVND (reference sequence). The length of the CDR3 is 15 residues. V shed 6 bases and J 1 base; nucleotides not matched to a gene: 2. CDR3: CASRGQGASNQPQHF. DNA of the CDR3: TGTGCCAGTAGAGGACAGGGGGCGAGCAATCAGCCCCAGCATTTT. Supplemented by reference TRBV19 and TRBJ1-5, the full variable domain reads DGGITQSPKYLFRKEGQNVTLSCEQNLNHDAMYWYRQDPGQGLRLIYYSQIVNDFQKGDIAEGYSVSREKKESFPLTVTSAQKNPTAFYLCASRGQGASNQPQHFGDGTRLSIL.